The clone carrying this T cell receptor beta chain was seen a handful of times. One entry per CDR3 protein, called by TCRdb with MiXCR from the reads. The sample lists hundreds of thousands of distinct CDR3 sequences; 15% to 20% were seen once. The data were taken from a study of T cell repertoires in cytomegalovirus infection. This receptor was taken from a human donor in good health (CMV status not recorded). Some clones in this sample may be carry-over from other donors' samples. The specimen sequenced was PBMCs.

CDR3 sequence (DNA): TGTGCCAGCAGTGTGACGGATAGCAATCAGCCCCAGCATTTT. It codes for CASSVTDSNQPQHF. V usage is TRBV12-3 or TRBV12-4 and J usage is TRBJ1-5; D is undetermined. V was pared by 5 bases and J by 0 bases, with 8 bases between. CDR3 size: 14 residues.